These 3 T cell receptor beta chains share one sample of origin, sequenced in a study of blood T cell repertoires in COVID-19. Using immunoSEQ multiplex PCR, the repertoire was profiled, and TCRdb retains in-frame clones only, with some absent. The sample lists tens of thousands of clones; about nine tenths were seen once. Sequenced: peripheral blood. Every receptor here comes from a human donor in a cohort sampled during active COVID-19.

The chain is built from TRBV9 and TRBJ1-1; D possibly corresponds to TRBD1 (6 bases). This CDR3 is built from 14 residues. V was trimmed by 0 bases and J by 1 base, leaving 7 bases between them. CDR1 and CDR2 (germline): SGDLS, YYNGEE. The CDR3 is CASSVGDKNTEAFF. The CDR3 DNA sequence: TGTGCCAGCAGCGTAGGGGACAAGAACACTGAAGCTTTCTTT.

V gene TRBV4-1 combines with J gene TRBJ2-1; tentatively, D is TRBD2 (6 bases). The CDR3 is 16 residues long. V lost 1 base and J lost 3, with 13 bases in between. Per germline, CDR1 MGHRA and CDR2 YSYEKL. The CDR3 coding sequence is TGCGCCAGCAGCCAAGTTGGCGGGGTCCACTACAATGAGCAGTTCTTC. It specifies CASSQVGGVHYNEQFF.

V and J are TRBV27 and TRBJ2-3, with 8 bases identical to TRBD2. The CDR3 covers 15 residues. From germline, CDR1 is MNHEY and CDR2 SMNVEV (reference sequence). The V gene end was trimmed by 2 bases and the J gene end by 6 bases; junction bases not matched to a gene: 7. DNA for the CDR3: TGTGCCAGCAGTTTAGGCTCAGCGGGAGCCGATACGCAGTATTTT. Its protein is CASSLGSAGADTQYF.